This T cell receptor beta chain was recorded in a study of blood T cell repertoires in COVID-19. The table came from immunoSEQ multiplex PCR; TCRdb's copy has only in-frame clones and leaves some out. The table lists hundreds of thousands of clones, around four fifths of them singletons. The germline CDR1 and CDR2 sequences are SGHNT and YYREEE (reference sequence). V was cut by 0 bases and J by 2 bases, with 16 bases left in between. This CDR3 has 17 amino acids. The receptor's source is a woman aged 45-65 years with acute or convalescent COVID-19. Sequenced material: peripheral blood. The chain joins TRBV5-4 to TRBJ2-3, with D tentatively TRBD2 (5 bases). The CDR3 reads CASSLAGIPQITDTQYF. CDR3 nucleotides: TGTGCCAGCAGCTTGGCCGGGATCCCACAGATCACAGATACGCAGTATTTT. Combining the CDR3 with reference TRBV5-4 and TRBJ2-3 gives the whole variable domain ETGVTQSPTHLIKTRGQQVTLRCSSQSGHNTVSWYQQALGQGPQFIFQYYREEENGRGNFPPRFSGLQFPNYSSELNVNALELDDSALYLCASSLAGIPQITDTQYFGPGTRLTVL.